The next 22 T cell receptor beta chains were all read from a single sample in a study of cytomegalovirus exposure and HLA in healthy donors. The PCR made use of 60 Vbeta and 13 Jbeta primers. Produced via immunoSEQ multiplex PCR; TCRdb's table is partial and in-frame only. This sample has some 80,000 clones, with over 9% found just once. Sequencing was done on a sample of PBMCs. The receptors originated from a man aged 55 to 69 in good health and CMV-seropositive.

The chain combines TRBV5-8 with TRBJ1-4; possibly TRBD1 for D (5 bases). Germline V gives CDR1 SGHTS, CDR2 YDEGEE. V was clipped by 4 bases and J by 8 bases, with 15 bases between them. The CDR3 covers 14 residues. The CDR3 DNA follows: TGTGCCAGCAGCACCGGACGGCAGGGAGAAAAACTGTTTTTT. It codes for CASSTGRQGEKLFF.

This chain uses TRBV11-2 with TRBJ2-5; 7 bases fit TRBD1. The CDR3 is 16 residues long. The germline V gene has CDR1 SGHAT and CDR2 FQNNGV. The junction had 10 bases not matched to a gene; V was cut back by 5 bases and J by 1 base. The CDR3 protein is CASSPLTRGIQETQYF. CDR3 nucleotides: TGTGCCAGCAGCCCCCTGACCAGGGGGATCCAAGAGACCCAGTACTTC. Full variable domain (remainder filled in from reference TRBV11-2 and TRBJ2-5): EAGVAQSPRYKIIEKRQSVAFWCNPISGHATLYWYQQILGQGPKLLIQFQNNGVVDDSQLPKDRFSAERLKGVDSTLKIQPAKLEDSAVYLCASSPLTRGIQETQYFGPGTRLLVL.

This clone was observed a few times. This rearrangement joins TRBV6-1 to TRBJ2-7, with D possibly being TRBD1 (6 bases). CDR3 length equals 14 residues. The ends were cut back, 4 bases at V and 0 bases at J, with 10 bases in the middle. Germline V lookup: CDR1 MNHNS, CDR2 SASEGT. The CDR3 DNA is TGTGCCAGCAGTGCGACAGGCAGCTCCTACGAGCAGTACTTC. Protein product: CASSATGSSYEQYF.

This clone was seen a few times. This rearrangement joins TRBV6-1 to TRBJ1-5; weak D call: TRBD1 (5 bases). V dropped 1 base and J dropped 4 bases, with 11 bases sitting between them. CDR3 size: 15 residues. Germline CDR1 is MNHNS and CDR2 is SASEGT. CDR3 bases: TGTGCCAGCAGTGAAGGACGGGGGGTAAATCAGCCCCAGCATTTT. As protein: CASSEGRGVNQPQHF.

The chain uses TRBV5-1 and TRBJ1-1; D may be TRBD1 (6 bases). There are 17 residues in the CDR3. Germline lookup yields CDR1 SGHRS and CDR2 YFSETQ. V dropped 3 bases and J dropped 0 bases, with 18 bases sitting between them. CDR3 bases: TGCGCCAGCAGCTGGGGGTCTCTACAGGGCGTGAACACTGAAGCTTTCTTT. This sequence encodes CASSWGSLQGVNTEAFF.

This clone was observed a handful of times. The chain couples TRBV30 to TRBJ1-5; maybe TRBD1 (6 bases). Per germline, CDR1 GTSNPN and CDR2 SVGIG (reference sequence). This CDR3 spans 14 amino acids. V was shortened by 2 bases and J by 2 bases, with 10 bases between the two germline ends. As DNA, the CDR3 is TGTGCCTGGAGTATGACAGGCCGCAATCAGCCCCAGCATTTT. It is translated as CAWSMTGRNQPQHF. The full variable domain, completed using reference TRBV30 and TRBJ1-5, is SQTIHQWPATLVQPVGSPLSLECTVEGTSNPNLYWYRQAAGRGLQLLFYSVGIGQISSEVPQNLSASRPQDRQFILSSKKLLLSDSGFYLCAWSMTGRNQPQHFGDGTRLSIL.

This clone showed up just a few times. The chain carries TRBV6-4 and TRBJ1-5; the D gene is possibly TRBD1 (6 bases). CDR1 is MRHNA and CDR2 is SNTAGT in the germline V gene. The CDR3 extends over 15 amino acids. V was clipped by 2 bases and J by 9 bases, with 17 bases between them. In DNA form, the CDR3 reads TGTGCCAGCAGTGACAGTAGACAGGCCTCAGGGCCCCAGCATTTT. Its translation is CASSDSRQASGPQHF.

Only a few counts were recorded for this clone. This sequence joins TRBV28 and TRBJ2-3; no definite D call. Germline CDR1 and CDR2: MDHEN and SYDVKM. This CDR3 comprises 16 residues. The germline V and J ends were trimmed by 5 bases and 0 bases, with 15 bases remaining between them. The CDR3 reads CASSAPKEDSTDTQYF. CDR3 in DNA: TGTGCCAGCAGTGCACCAAAAGAGGATAGCACAGATACGCAGTATTTT.

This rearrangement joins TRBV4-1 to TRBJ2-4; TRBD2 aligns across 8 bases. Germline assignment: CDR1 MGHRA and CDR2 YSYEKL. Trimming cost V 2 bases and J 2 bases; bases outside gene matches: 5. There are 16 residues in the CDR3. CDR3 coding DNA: TGCGCCAGCAGCCAACTCCGGGGGGGATCCAAAAACATTCAGTACTTC. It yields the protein CASSQLRGGSKNIQYF.

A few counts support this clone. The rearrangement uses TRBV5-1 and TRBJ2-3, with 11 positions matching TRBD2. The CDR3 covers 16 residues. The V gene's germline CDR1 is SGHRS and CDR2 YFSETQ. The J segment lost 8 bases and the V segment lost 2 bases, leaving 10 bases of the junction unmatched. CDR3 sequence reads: CASSLVDGSGRGTQYF. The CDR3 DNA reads TGCGCCAGCAGCTTAGTCGATGGTAGCGGGAGGGGTACGCAGTATTTT.

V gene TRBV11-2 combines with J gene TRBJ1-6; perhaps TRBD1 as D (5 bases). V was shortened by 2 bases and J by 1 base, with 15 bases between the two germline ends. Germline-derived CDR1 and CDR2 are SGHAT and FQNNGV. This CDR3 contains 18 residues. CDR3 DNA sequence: TGTGCCAGCAGCTTAAAGGGGTCCACAGGTTCCTATAATTCACCCCTCCACTTT. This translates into CASSLKGSTGSYNSPLHF.

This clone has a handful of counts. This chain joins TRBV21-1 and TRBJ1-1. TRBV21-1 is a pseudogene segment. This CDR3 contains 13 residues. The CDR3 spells CASSNPSRSEAFF. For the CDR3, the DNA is TGTGCCAGCAGCAACCCATCACGGTCTGAAGCTTTCTTT.

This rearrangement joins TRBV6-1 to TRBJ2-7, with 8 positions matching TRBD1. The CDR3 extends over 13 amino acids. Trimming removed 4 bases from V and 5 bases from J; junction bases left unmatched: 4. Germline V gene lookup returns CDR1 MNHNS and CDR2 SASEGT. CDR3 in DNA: TGTGCCAGCAGTGTCGACAGGGGAGACGAGCAGTACGTC. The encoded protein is CASSVDRGDEQYV.

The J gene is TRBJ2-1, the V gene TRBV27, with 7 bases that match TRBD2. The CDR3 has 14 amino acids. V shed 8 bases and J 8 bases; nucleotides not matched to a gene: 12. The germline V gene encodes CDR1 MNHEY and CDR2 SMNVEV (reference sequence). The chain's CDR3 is CASLGVGRAHEQFF. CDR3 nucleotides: TGTGCCAGCTTGGGGGTGGGGAGGGCCCATGAGCAGTTCTTC.

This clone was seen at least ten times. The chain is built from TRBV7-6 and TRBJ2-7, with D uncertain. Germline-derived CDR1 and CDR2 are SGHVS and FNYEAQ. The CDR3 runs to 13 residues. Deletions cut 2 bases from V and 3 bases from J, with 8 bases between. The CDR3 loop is CASSLTDDYEQYV. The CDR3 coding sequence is TGTGCCAGCAGCTTAACAGACGACTACGAGCAGTACGTC.

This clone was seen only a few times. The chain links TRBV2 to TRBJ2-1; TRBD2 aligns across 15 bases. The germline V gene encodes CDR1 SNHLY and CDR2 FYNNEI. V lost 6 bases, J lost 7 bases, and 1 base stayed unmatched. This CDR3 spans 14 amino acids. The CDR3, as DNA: TGTGCCAGCAGGGGACTAGCGGGGGGTAATGAGCAGTTCTTC. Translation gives CASRGLAGGNEQFF.

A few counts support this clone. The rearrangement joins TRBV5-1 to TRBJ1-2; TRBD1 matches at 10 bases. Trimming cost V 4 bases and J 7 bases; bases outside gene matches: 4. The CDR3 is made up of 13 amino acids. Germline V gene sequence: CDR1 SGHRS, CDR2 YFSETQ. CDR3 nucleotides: TGCGCCAGCAGCCCGGGACAGGGGATTGGCTACACCTTC. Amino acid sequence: CASSPGQGIGYTF.

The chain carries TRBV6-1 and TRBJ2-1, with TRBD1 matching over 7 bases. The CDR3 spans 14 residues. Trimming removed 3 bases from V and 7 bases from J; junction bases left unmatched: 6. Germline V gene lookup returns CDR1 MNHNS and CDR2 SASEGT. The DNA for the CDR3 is TGTGCCAGCAGTGAGGCAGGGGGTAGGAATGAGCAGTTCTTC. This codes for CASSEAGGRNEQFF.

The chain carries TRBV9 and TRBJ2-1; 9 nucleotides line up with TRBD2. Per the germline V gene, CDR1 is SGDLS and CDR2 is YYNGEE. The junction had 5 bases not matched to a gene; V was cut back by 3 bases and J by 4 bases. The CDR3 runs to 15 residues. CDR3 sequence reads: CASSDSLAGYNEQFF. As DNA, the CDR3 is TGTGCCAGCAGCGACTCGCTAGCGGGGTACAATGAGCAGTTCTTC.

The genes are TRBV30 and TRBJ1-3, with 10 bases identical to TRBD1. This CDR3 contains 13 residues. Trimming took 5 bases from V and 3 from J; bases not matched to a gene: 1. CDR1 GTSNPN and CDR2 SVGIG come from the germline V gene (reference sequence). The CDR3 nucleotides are TGTGCCTGGGGACAGGGGGATGGAAACACCATATATTTT. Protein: CAWGQGDGNTIYF.

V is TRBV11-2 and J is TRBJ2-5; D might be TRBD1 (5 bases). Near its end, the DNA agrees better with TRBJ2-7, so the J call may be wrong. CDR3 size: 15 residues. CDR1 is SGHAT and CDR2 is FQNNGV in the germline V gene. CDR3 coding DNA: TGTGCCAGCAGCAAAGGACCCTTGACAGCCTACGAGCAGTACTTC. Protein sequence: CASSKGPLTAYEQYF.

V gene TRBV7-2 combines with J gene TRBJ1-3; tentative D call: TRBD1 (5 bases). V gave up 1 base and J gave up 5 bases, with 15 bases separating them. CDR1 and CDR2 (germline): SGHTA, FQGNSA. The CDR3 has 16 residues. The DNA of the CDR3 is TGTGCCAGCAGCTTAGTAGGGCAGGGCAACAGAAACACCATATATTTT. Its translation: CASSLVGQGNRNTIYF. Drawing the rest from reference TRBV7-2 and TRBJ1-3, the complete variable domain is GAGVSQSPSNKVTEKGKDVELRCDPISGHTALYWYRQSLGQGLEFLIYFQGNSAPDKSGLPSDRFSAERTGGSVSTLTIQRTQQEDSAVYLCASSLVGQGNRNTIYFGEGSWLTVV.